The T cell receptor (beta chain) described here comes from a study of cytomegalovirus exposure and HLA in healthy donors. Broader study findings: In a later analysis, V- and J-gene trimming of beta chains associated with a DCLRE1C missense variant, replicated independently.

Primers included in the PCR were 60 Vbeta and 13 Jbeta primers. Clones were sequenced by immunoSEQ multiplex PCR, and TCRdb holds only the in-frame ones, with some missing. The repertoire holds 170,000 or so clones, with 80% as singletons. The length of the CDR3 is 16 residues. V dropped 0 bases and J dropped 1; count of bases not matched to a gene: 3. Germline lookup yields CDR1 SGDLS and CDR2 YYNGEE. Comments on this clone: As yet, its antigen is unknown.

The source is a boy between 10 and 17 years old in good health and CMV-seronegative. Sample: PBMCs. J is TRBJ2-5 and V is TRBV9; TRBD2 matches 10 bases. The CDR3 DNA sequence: TGTGCCAGCAGCGTAGCCCCTAGCGGGGGCCAAGAGACCCAGTACTTC. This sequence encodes CASSVAPSGGQETQYF.